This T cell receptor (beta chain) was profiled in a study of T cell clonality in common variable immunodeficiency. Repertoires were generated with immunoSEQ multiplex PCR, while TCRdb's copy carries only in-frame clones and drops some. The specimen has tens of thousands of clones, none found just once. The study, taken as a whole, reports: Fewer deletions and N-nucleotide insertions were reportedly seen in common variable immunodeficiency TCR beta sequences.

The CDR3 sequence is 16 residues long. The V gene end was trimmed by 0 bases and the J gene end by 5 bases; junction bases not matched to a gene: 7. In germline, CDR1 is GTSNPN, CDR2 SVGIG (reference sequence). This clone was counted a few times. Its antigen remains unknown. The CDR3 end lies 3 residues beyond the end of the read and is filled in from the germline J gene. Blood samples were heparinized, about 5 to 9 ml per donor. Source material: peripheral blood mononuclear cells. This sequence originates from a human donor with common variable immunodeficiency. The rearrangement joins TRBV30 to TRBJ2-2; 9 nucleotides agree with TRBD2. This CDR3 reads CAWSVLGSGGTGELFF. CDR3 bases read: TGTGCCTGGAGTGTATTGGGCAGCGGGGGGACCGGGGAG. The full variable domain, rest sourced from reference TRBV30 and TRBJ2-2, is SQTIHQWPATLVQPVGSPLSLECTVEGTSNPNLYWYRQAAGRGLQLLFYSVGIGQISSEVPQNLSASRPQDRQFILSSKKLLLSDSGFYLCAWSVLGSGGTGELFFGEGSRLTVL.